The 5 T cell receptor beta chains listed next were all sequenced from one sample in a study of blood T cell repertoires in COVID-19. Sequencing used immunoSEQ multiplex PCR; TCRdb keeps in-frame clones, though not all of them. The sample includes roughly 100,000 clones, approximately 89% seen only once; the top ten take about 15%. The sample consisted of peripheral blood. The receptor set was obtained from an elderly woman in a cohort sampled during active COVID-19.

The V gene is TRBV5-5, the J gene TRBJ1-3; TRBD1 agrees at 7 bases. The CDR3 covers 15 residues. The trim removed 2 bases at V and 0 bases at J, leaving 2 bases unmatched. From germline, CDR1 is SGHKS and CDR2 YYEKEE (reference sequence). As DNA, the CDR3 is TGTGCCAGCAGCTTCGGGACAGTCTCTGGAAACACCATATATTTT. Its protein product is CASSFGTVSGNTIYF.

The chain links TRBV28 to TRBJ1-5, with 10 bases matching TRBD1. J gave up 0 bases and V 8 bases, and 4 bases lay outside the gene matches. The CDR3 covers 15 residues. CDR1 and CDR2 from the germline V gene are MDHEN and SYDVKM. CDR3 sequence: CASGGQGYSNQPQHF. CDR3 DNA: TGTGCCAGCGGGGGACAGGGGTATAGCAATCAGCCCCAGCATTTT.

The chain combines TRBV6-5 with TRBJ2-7; the D gene is possibly TRBD1 (6 bases). This CDR3 has 14 residues. Trimming removed 2 bases at V and 0 bases at J, with 8 bases between. Germline V gene lookup returns CDR1 MNHEY and CDR2 SVGAGI. CDR3 sequence: CASSYQGTSYEQYF. CDR3 in DNA: TGTGCCAGCAGTTACCAGGGGACCTCCTACGAGCAGTACTTC.

The rearrangement joins TRBV6-5 to TRBJ2-1; 7 bases match TRBD1. There are 16 residues in the CDR3. V gave up 3 bases and J gave up 2 bases; unmatched junction bases: 7. Germline values: CDR1 MNHEY, CDR2 SVGAGI. CDR3 sequence reads: CASSYQPQGAYNEQFF. CDR3 DNA sequence: TGTGCCAGCAGTTATCAGCCCCAGGGGGCCTACAATGAGCAGTTCTTC.

The chain employs TRBV19 and TRBJ2-7, with TRBD2 identical over 12 bases. CDR1 is LNHDA and CDR2 is SQIVND in the germline V gene (reference sequence). The CDR3 runs 17 residues. With 3 bases clipped from V and 3 bases from J, the junction kept 9 bases outside the gene matches. This CDR3 reads CASSMRTSGDRIYEQYF. The DNA for the CDR3 is TGTGCCAGTAGTATGAGGACTAGCGGGGACCGAATCTACGAGCAGTACTTC. Full variable domain (missing parts from reference TRBV19 and TRBJ2-7): DGGITQSPKYLFRKEGQNVTLSCEQNLNHDAMYWYRQDPGQGLRLIYYSQIVNDFQKGDIAEGYSVSREKKESFPLTVTSAQKNPTAFYLCASSMRTSGDRIYEQYFGPGTRLTVT.